The subject of this entry is one TCR beta chain. What antigen it recognizes has not been identified. No base quality information exists; no much larger clone differs at one position. This sample was included in a study of T cell repertoires in cytomegalovirus infection (dated by TCRdb to the late 2010s). Study-wide context: Recently identified HLA-C-restricted CMV epitopes, whose presentation resists viral immunomodulation, were targeted by peptide stimulations together with well-studied HLA-B-restricted epitopes. The HLA type of each donor mattered for the analysis, because public TCR beta signatures pointed to carriage of CMV infection along with the matching HLA type.

TCRdb names Illumina HiSeq 1500 as the instrument used. Starting from the raw public reads, TCRdb applied fastp trimming at Q25, assembled clones with MiXCR and retained in-frame beta chains. Rows with one shared CDR3 protein collapse into an entry with the most common genes and DNA. The sample table records 150,000 or so distinct CDR3 sequences; roughly 20% of these occur just once. The ten largest clones take up under 30% of the sample. The research as a whole found: Carriers of CMV infection plus the relevant HLA type were discriminated by the cumulative frequency of public TCR beta family members in the study cohort and in an independent roughly 340-donor cohort. In the ex vivo response, HLA-C-restricted CMV-specific TCR beta clonotypes were dominant, and in two of eight donors the single most frequent clonotype came from this HLA-C-restricted group.

This sample's treatment or condition label indicates: in vitro stimulation with specific CMV peptide epitopes to enrich CMV-specific T cells. This receptor was obtained from a human donor in good health (CMV status not recorded). Some clones in this sample may be carry-over from other donors' samples. This material consisted of CD8+ T cells from cultured PBMCs, taken from culture after CMV antigen stimulation.

The sequenced DNA: TGTGCCAGCTTTGGACAGGGGCCGAGTAACTATGGCTACACCTTC. This codes for CASFGQGPSNYGYTF. The rearranged chain carries TRBV27 and TRBJ1-2, with TRBD1 matching 9 junction bases. V has 8 bases trimmed and J has 1 base trimmed; junction bases matching no gene number 8. The CDR3, cysteine through phenylalanine, is 15 amino acids long. This entry keeps only the CDR3 DNA: 45 bases, framed from base 1. The germline V gene (reference sequence) specifies MNHEY as CDR1 and SMNVEV as CDR2.